This T cell receptor (beta chain) was recovered during a study of vaccination effects on CD4 cells after COVID-19. Study results and limitations: Marked clonal contraction of both clone types appeared late after vaccination.

The CDR3 spans 14 residues. As to this clone: Its antigen is currently unknown.

Under the ViraFEST assay, PBMC were stimulated with viral peptide pools so that antigen-specific CD4+ T cells expanded. Sequencing was performed afterwards. Once cultured for about 9 days, the cells underwent separation to obtain CD4+ T cells. PCR-confirmed SARS-CoV-2 infection occurred in the person between March and December 2020. Profiling relied on immunoSEQ multiplex PCR, and the TCRdb table lists in-frame clones only, not all of them. The sample lists 20,000 to 25,000 clones; approximately 72% were seen once. Material: CD4+ T cells from PBMCs cultured with a peptide pool, obtained before COVID-19 vaccination. The chain couples TRBV21-1 to TRBJ2-2; the table gives TRBD2 as D, unverified against the DNA. TRBV21-1 is a pseudogene locus. The receptor was derived from a human donor who had a prior SARS-CoV-2 infection. CDR3 nucleotides: TGTGCCAGCAGCAAATGGAGGGTCACCGGGGAGCTGTTTTTT. This gives the protein CASSKWRVTGELFF.